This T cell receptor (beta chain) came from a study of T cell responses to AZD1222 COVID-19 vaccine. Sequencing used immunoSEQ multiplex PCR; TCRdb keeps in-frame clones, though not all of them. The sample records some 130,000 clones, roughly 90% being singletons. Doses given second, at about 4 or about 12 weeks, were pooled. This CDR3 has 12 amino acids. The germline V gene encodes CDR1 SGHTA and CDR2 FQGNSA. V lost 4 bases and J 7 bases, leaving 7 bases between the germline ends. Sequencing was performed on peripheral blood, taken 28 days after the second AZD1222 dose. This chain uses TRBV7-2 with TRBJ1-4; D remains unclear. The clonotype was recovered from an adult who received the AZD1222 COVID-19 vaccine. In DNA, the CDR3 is TGTGCCAGCAGCTCCCTGGGTGAAAAACTGTTTTTT. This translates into CASSSLGEKLFF.